This T cell receptor beta chain appears in the sequencing data of a study of cytomegalovirus exposure and HLA in healthy donors (dated 2017 in TCRdb). Concerning the study at large: The 666 repertoires of the first cohort and the roughly 120 validation repertoires were produced on the same platform, according to a later analysis. To predict cytomegalovirus infection status, the study brought together high-throughput TCR immunosequencing, statistical association of individual TCRs with disease status, and machine learning. A separate validation cohort of about 110 different subjects was used in addition to the 666-subject first cohort. The study aimed to test whether cataloging public T cell receptors could reveal signatures of past pathogen exposure. Findings and caveats that apply to the study as a whole: Across donors, most TCR sequences were observed very rarely, whereas some public TCRs were present in many individuals. The authors suggested that the approach could potentially be generalized to other disease states and immunological phenotypes. In the study, 150 to 200 TCR beta chains were listed as associated with cytomegalovirus. The classifier was reported to diagnose cytomegalovirus status with high specificity and sensitivity in both the original cohort and the validation cohort. In a later analysis, TCRs clustered in the first cohort were found to also tend to co-occur in the roughly 120 validation repertoires, with 90% to 95% of cluster scores above 0. The validation cohort had no HLA typing available for a later analysis, so co-occurrence within that cohort was assessed over all 120 or so repertoires. In vitro tests confirmed that a few of the cytomegalovirus-associated TCR beta chains recognize cytomegalovirus antigens.

The library was prepared using the immunoSEQ multiplex PCR assay. The published analysis was carried out like this. To diagnose cytomegalovirus status from the catalog of TCR beta chain sequences, a statistical classification framework was built. TCRdb retrieved this table from immuneACCESS and kept in-frame rearrangements only. Not all clones are present; in checked studies, unresolved V genes account for under half, and no reason is known for the remainder. V and J calls and clone size follow that table, whereas D and trimming were derived from the DNA. Here the sample has about 150,000 clones; 86% occur a single time. Approximately 20% of the sample rests with the top ten. Sequences LNHDA (CDR1) and SQIVND (CDR2) are obtained from the germline V gene (reference sequence). Here V drops 5 bases and J drops 3 bases, and the junction holds 1 base not matched to any gene. The CDR3 sequence holds 14 residues, the cysteine and phenylalanine included. Solely the CDR3 DNA is kept, with 42 bases framed from the first base.

As to this clone: No antigen is known for it. Base quality data are lacking; no much larger clone is found one base away.

Donors formed part of the validation cohort, which comprised about 120 subjects and was distinct from the first cohort of several hundred subjects. This receptor was taken from a man younger than 30 in good health and CMV-seropositive. The chain is assembled from TRBV19 and TRBJ2-7; a stretch of 13 junction bases matches TRBD2. Specimen: PBMCs. The nucleotides read TGTGCCAGTAGTCGGACTAGCGGGGGCTACGAGCAGTACTTC. Its coded protein is CASSRTSGGYEQYF.